Detailed here is one T cell receptor (beta chain). What it recognizes is unknown. Runs used v3.0 of the immunoSEQ assay and were done at survey level. The data were produced by immunoSEQ multiplex PCR, yet TCRdb's version contains in-frame clones alone and is incomplete. This table has under 20,000 clones, 80% appearing once. These data belong to a study of long-term antiretroviral therapy in people with HIV. Findings and limits, study-wide: An increase in diversity followed ART, yet levels stayed below transplant donor controls. HIV repertoires covered narrower CDR3 length ranges than controls did.

Germline V gives CDR1 SQVTM, CDR2 ANQGSEA. This CDR3 region has 16 residues. The J segment lost 5 bases and the V segment lost 3 bases, leaving 8 bases of the junction unmatched. The chain combines TRBV29-1 with TRBJ2-3, with 13 bases matching TRBD2. Material: unsorted PBMCs, obtained 0.2 years after starting antiretroviral therapy. The sequence came from a woman between 40 and 50 years old with HIV. The CDR3 bases are TGCAGCGTTGAGTGGACTAGCGGGAGTTTTGAAGATACGCAGTATTTT. Protein sequence: CSVEWTSGSFEDTQYF.